What follows are 32 T cell receptor beta chains derived from one specimen sequenced in a study of T cell repertoires in cytomegalovirus infection. Via MiXCR, TCRdb re-called the reads, giving one row per CDR3 protein. This table has 200,000 to 300,000 distinct CDR3 sequences, roughly 13% appearing once. Sequenced input: PBMCs. The source of these receptors is a human donor in good health (CMV status not recorded). Some clones in this sample may be carry-over from other donors' samples.

This sequence joins TRBV28 and TRBJ2-7; TRBD2 agrees at 8 bases. Trimming removed 8 bases from V and 3 bases from J; junction bases left unmatched: 6. CDR1 is MDHEN and CDR2 is SYDVKM in the germline V gene. The CDR3 sequence is 13 residues long. CDR3 DNA sequence: TGTGCCAGCTCCCCGGGACTAGACTACGAGCAGTACTTC. Translating it yields CASSPGLDYEQYF.

Many counts were recorded for this clonotype. This chain joins TRBV7-2 and TRBJ1-2; no reliable D call. Deletions cut 5 bases from V and 7 bases from J, with 14 bases between. The CDR3 loop spans 13 amino acids. Germline V gene sequence: CDR1 SGHTA, CDR2 FQGNSA. The CDR3 here is CASSIDNSGGYTF. The CDR3, as DNA: TGTGCCAGCAGCATTGACAATAGCGGTGGCTACACCTTC.

The rearrangement joins TRBV18 to TRBJ1-1, with D perhaps matching TRBD1 (6 bases). The germline V gene has CDR1 KGHSH and CDR2 LQKENI. V dropped 3 bases and J dropped 5 bases, with 16 bases sitting between them. CDR3 size: 15 residues. This chain's CDR3 is CASSPPGTGRTEAFF. The CDR3 nucleotides are TGTGCCAGCTCACCCCCCGGAACAGGGAGGACTGAAGCTTTCTTT.

J is TRBJ2-3 and V is TRBV7-9; 8 bases fit TRBD1. Germline-derived CDR1 and CDR2 are SEHNR and FQNEAQ (reference sequence). The CDR3 loop spans 15 amino acids. V dropped 3 bases and J dropped 4; count of bases not matched to a gene: 6. For the CDR3, the DNA is TGTGCCAGCAGCTTGTGGACAGGGAGTTCAGATACGCAGTATTTT. Its protein product is CASSLWTGSSDTQYF.

This clonotype was recorded many times. The CDR3 reads CASSQSLWDSGNTIYF. The DNA for the CDR3 is TGTGCCAGCAGCCAGTCCCTCTGGGACTCTGGAAACACCATATATTTT. The rearrangement links TRBV7-2 to TRBJ1-3; no reliable D call. V lost 5 bases, J lost 0 bases, and 14 bases lay in between. Looked up from germline, CDR1 is SGHTA and CDR2 is FQGNSA. The CDR3 is 16 residues long.

This clonotype has more than one count but fewer than ten. The gene calls are TRBV12-5 and TRBJ2-3; a weak D match, TRBD2 (5 bases). The CDR3 runs 14 residues. Germline CDR1 and CDR2: LGHNT and FRNRAP. Trimming stripped 11 bases from V and 6 bases from J, with 21 bases between. The CDR3 loop reads CAASVGGSVDTQYF. The CDR3 DNA reads as TGTGCTGCCTCTGTAGGAGGTTCGGTGGATACGCAGTATTTT.

This clonotype has ten or more counts. This chain connects TRBV6-2 or TRBV6-3 to TRBJ2-6; the D is unclear. This CDR3 comprises 13 residues. Germline V CDR1 and CDR2: MNHEY, SVGEGT. The V end was cut by 3 bases, the J end by 3 bases, with 3 bases between. The CDR3 DNA reads as TGTGCCAGCAGTTATGATGGGGCCAACGTCCTGACTTTC. Its protein product is CASSYDGANVLTF.

This clonotype was counted many times. V gene TRBV28 combines with J gene TRBJ2-2; perhaps TRBD2 as D (6 bases). Trimming cost V 8 bases and J 4 bases, with 11 bases left between them. Germline CDR1 is MDHEN and CDR2 is SYDVKM. The CDR3 has 13 residues. For the CDR3, the DNA is TGTGCCAGCGGGCTAGCGTTCACCGGGGAGCTGTTTTTT. This sequence encodes CASGLAFTGELFF.

This clonotype was observed many times. This chain uses TRBV7-6 with TRBJ2-1; 11 bases map to TRBD2. V dropped 5 bases and J dropped 10; count of bases not matched to a gene: 7. This CDR3 is built from 14 residues. CDR1 and CDR2 (germline): SGHVS, FNYEAQ. This chain's CDR3 is CASSPLSGGGEQFF. The CDR3 bases are TGTGCCAGCAGCCCTCTTAGCGGGGGGGGGGAGCAGTTCTTC.

This chain joins TRBV29-1 and TRBJ1-1; TRBD1 is a possible D gene (5 bases). Germline V gene sequence: CDR1 SQVTM, CDR2 ANQGSEA. The CDR3 covers 14 residues. The V end lost 8 bases, the J end lost 1 base, and 17 bases lay between the germline ends. The CDR3 DNA reads as TGCAGCATAAGGGAGGGGACGGCGAACACTGAAGCTTTCTTT. The encoded protein is CSIREGTANTEAFF.

This clonotype has a single count. J is TRBJ2-1 and V is TRBV13; 11 nucleotides agree with TRBD2. The V segment lost 4 bases and the J segment 2 bases; nucleotides outside the gene matches: 1. Germline CDR1 reads PRHDT; CDR2 reads FYEKMQ (reference sequence). This CDR3 region has 15 residues. Here the CDR3 DNA reads TGTGCCAGCAGCTCTAGCGGGGGGCCCTACAATGAGCAGTTCTTC. Translating gives CASSSSGGPYNEQFF.

There are a few counts of this clonotype. The rearrangement uses TRBV12-3 or TRBV12-4 and TRBJ2-5, with 7 nucleotides matching TRBD2. This CDR3 has 13 amino acids. Unmatched junction bases numbered 6, after V lost 4 bases and J lost 7 bases. Here the CDR3 reads CASSSREGGTQYF. In DNA, the CDR3 is TGTGCCAGCAGTTCTAGGGAGGGAGGGACCCAGTACTTC.

This clonotype was found a few times. This rearrangement joins TRBV5-1 to TRBJ2-1; D might be TRBD2 (5 bases). V was shortened by 0 bases and J by 7 bases, with 8 bases between the two germline ends. Per germline, CDR1 SGHRS and CDR2 YFSETQ. The CDR3 length is 13 residues. The CDR3, as DNA: TGCGCCAGCAGCTTGGACCTAGCTAATGAGCAGTTCTTC. Translation: CASSLDLANEQFF.

This clonotype turned up a few times. The chain recombines TRBV2 with TRBJ2-7, with TRBD1 as a possible D gene (6 bases). Looked up from germline, CDR1 is SNHLY and CDR2 is FYNNEI. The germline V and J ends were trimmed by 2 bases and 4 bases, with 15 bases remaining between them. There are 15 residues in the CDR3. The CDR3 DNA follows: TGTGCCAGCAGTGAACAGGACAGAAGAGCTTACGAGCAGTACTTC. Its translation: CASSEQDRRAYEQYF.

The chain uses TRBV24-1 and TRBJ2-2, with 7 positions matching TRBD1. The CDR3 extends over 18 amino acids. Germline V gene data show CDR1 as KGHDR and CDR2 as SFDVKD. The trim removed 0 bases at V and 0 bases at J, leaving 6 bases unmatched. Here the CDR3 reads CATSDLRGGQSNTGELFF. CDR3 nucleotides: TGTGCCACCAGTGATTTGCGAGGGGGCCAGTCGAACACCGGGGAGCTGTTTTTT.

In this sample, this clonotype turned up a few times. The chain links TRBV28 to TRBJ2-1; 11 bases align to TRBD2. CDR3 size: 14 residues. J lost 8 bases, V lost 9 bases, and 9 bases had no gene match. CDR1 and CDR2 from the germline V gene are MDHEN and SYDVKM. The CDR3 sequence is CASSTSGSSDEQFF. The CDR3 bases are TGTGCCAGTTCCACTAGCGGGAGTAGCGATGAGCAGTTCTTC.

This clonotype has at least ten counts. This rearrangement joins TRBV4-1 to TRBJ1-1, with D hard to call. Trimming cost V 6 bases and J 1 base, with 9 bases left between them. Germline loops: CDR1 MGHRA, CDR2 YSYEKL. CDR3 size: 13 residues. DNA for the CDR3: TGCGCCAGCAGTCGACTGAGGAACACTGAAGCTTTCTTT. This translates into CASSRLRNTEAFF.

At least ten counts were recorded for this clonotype. The chain carries TRBV6-1 and TRBJ2-1; TRBD2 agrees at 7 bases. This CDR3 has 15 amino acids. V dropped 4 bases and J dropped 2; count of bases not matched to a gene: 5. From germline, CDR1 is MNHNS and CDR2 SASEGT. The DNA of the CDR3 is TGTGCCAGCAGTGTGGAGGGAGGGACCTACAATGAGCAGTTCTTC. Residues: CASSVEGGTYNEQFF.

This clonotype was recorded at least ten times. The rearrangement uses TRBV20-1 and TRBJ1-1; D call uncertain. V dropped 7 bases and J dropped 0 bases, with 15 bases sitting between them. Per germline, CDR1 DFQATT and CDR2 SNEGSKA (reference sequence). The CDR3 extends over 14 amino acids. In nucleotides, the CDR3 is TGCAGTGTACAAGGGCAGATCATGAACACTGAAGCTTTCTTT. Protein sequence: CSVQGQIMNTEAFF.

There are a few counts of this clonotype. The rearrangement uses TRBV7-9 and TRBJ2-5, with D possibly being TRBD2 (6 bases). This CDR3 is 15 amino acids long. Trimming took 5 bases from V and 5 from J, leaving 18 bases between them. The V gene's germline CDR1 is SEHNR and CDR2 FQNEAQ (reference sequence). CDR3 sequence: CASSLPGPGRETQYF. The CDR3 nucleotides are TGTGCCAGCAGCCTCCCGGGCCCAGGGAGGGAGACCCAGTACTTC.

The V gene is TRBV12-3 or TRBV12-4, the J gene TRBJ1-3; 7 bases are shared with TRBD1. Trimming removed 5 bases from V and 0 bases from J; junction bases left unmatched: 7. The CDR3 is made up of 16 amino acids. The CDR3 reads CASSRYRGVSGNTIYF. The CDR3 DNA reads TGTGCCAGCAGTAGATACAGGGGCGTCTCTGGAAACACCATATATTTT.

The chain has TRBV20-1 and TRBJ1-5, with D unresolved. The CDR3 sequence is 16 residues long. Between the trimmed V and J ends, which lost 0 bases and 7 bases, there was a span of 19 bases. Per the germline V gene, CDR1 is DFQATT and CDR2 is SNEGSKA (reference sequence). In DNA form, the CDR3 reads TGCAGTGCTAGAGATCTTGGCCCGAGAGGAGGCCAGCCCCAGCATTTT. This codes for CSARDLGPRGGQPQHF.

This clonotype was recorded a few times. Because the CDR3's place on the DNA is in doubt, the DNA is left out and the CDR3 is given as listed by TCRdb. The chain recombines TRBV7-5 with TRBJ1-1. TRBV7-5 is listed as a pseudogene. A total of 16 residues make up the CDR3, ends included. The CDR3 spells CISVSEACYRNTEAFF.

This clonotype turned up a few times. The chain employs TRBV19 and TRBJ2-1, with a weak D call TRBD1 (6 bases). The CDR3 totals 14 residues. Germline CDR1 LNHDA, CDR2 SQIVND (reference sequence). V dropped 6 bases and J dropped 6 bases, with 15 bases sitting between them. CDR3 region: CASRTGQILNEQFF. The CDR3 nucleotides are TGTGCCAGTAGAACCGGACAGATTCTCAATGAGCAGTTCTTC.

Ten or more counts support this clonotype. The J gene is TRBJ2-2, the V gene TRBV7-3, with D unclear. This CDR3 spans 17 amino acids. V lost 3 bases to trimming and J lost 2 bases, with 16 bases between them. Germline V gene sequence: CDR1 SGHTA, CDR2 FQGTGA. The CDR3 DNA follows: TGTGCCAGCAGCTTTTTGGGCCTTGGGGTAAACACCGGGGAGCTGTTTTTT. Protein sequence: CASSFLGLGVNTGELFF. The full variable domain, in which reference TRBV7-3 and TRBJ2-2 provide the parts outside the CDR3, is GAGVSQTPSNKVTEKGKYVELRCDPISGHTALYWYRQSLGQGPEFLIYFQGTGAADDSGLPNDRFFAVRPEGSVSTLKIQRTERGDSAVYLCASSFLGLGVNTGELFFGEGSRLTVL.

The table lists this clonotype with a few counts. The chain joins TRBV5-1 to TRBJ2-7, with D tentatively TRBD1 (6 bases). V was cut by 2 bases and J by 0 bases, with 12 bases left in between. Per germline, CDR1 SGHRS and CDR2 YFSETQ. The CDR3 sequence is 15 residues long. This CDR3 reads CASSLFTGSSYEQYF. DNA for the CDR3: TGCGCCAGCAGCTTATTCACAGGGAGCTCCTACGAGCAGTACTTC.

This clonotype has a count of ten or more. The rearrangement joins TRBV6-2 or TRBV6-3 to TRBJ2-7; 7 bases agree with TRBD2. Germline V gene lookup returns CDR1 MNHEY and CDR2 SVGEGT. J gave up 4 bases and V 10 bases, and 19 bases lay outside the gene matches. The CDR3 sequence is 16 residues long. The CDR3 bases are TGTGCCACCTCGACCCCCCCCGGACTAGGGACTTACGAGCAGTACTTC. Protein: CATSTPPGLGTYEQYF.

This clonotype was observed many times. The genes are TRBV7-2 and TRBJ2-2; 8 positions agree with TRBD1. In germline, CDR1 is SGHTA, CDR2 FQGNSA. V dropped 5 bases and J dropped 7; count of bases not matched to a gene: 6. The length of the CDR3 is 14 residues. The CDR3 bases are TGTGCCAGCAGCACATGGACAGGGATCGGGGAGCTGTTTTTT. It yields the protein CASSTWTGIGELFF.

This clonotype turned up a few times. The chain uses TRBV29-1 and TRBJ2-3; D unresolved. V gave up 2 bases and J gave up 4 bases, with 10 bases separating them. Germline CDR1 and CDR2: SQVTM and ANQGSEA. The CDR3 is 13 amino acids. In DNA form, the CDR3 reads TGCAGCGTTGAACCATCCCCTCCAGATACGCAGTATTTT. Protein: CSVEPSPPDTQYF.

This clonotype was recorded at least ten times. The CDR3 coding sequence is TGTGCCAGCAGCTTCCCCGCGAAGCGGGCAGATACGCAGTATTTT. Residues: CASSFPAKRADTQYF. This chain connects TRBV7-2 to TRBJ2-3; D may be TRBD2 (6 bases). Trimming took 3 bases from V and 4 from J, leaving 14 bases between them. The CDR3 consists of 15 residues. CDR1 SGHTA and CDR2 FQGNSA come from the germline V gene.

This sequence joins TRBV28 and TRBJ1-4; D not resolved. V was trimmed by 5 bases and J by 4 bases, leaving 17 bases between them. The CDR3 has 16 residues. Germline CDR1 MDHEN, CDR2 SYDVKM. The CDR3 DNA sequence: TGTGCCAGCAGTCGATTTGGGATGGTCGATAATGAAAAACTGTTTTTT. It codes for CASSRFGMVDNEKLFF.

Only a few counts were recorded for this clonotype. This rearrangement joins TRBV10-3 to TRBJ2-3; D gene ambiguous. CDR1 ENHRY and CDR2 SYGVKD come from the germline V gene. V was cut by 8 bases and J by 0 bases, with 12 bases left in between. The CDR3 has 14 amino acids. The CDR3 spells CAIAAGASTDTQYF. In DNA form, the CDR3 reads TGTGCCATCGCGGCCGGCGCGAGCACAGATACGCAGTATTTT.